This is a list of T cell receptor beta chains from one sample in a study of post-analysis software for immune sequencing data. TCRdb reanalysed the PCR reads using MiXCR and keeps one entry per CDR3 protein. The table shows around 440,000 distinct CDR3 sequences, with approximately 46% occurring only once. Source material: blood. All receptors come from a girl aged 10-17 years with multiple sclerosis. Both conserved end residues are part of each CDR3. A D gene is named only where the DNA matches it firmly. Clone sizes are given selectively: once, few, many, or a class where the clone is expanded.

clone size	V gene	D gene	J gene	CDR3 DNA	CDR3 protein
few	TRBV28	TRBD2	TRBJ2-5	TGTGCCAGCAGTAACGGACTAGCGAGAGGAGAAGAGACCCAGTACTTC	CASSNGLARGEETQYF
few	TRBV20-1	NA	TRBJ1-2	TGCAGTGCTAGAGCTCAAACAGGAGATGGCTACACCTTC	CSARAQTGDGYTF
NA	TRBV28	NA	TRBJ1-1	TGTGCCAGCAGGTTTTGGGGGCTTGAAGCTTTCTTT	CASRFWGLEAFF
NA	TRBV11-2	TRBD1	TRBJ1-2	TGTGCCAGCAGCTCGGGCAGGGGGCTCGGGTATGGCTACACCTTC	CASSSGRGLGYGYTF
many	TRBV20-1	NA	TRBJ2-7	TGCAGTGCTAGAGTACGGGACTCATACTCCTACGAGCAGTACTTC	CSARVRDSYSYEQYF
NA	TRBV20-1	NA	TRBJ2-7	TGCAGTGCTGCCGACAGGGAGGTCGAGCAGTACTTC	CSAADREVEQYF
NA	TRBV27	TRBD1	TRBJ2-7	TGTGCCAGCAGCGGGACAGGGCTCTACGAGCAGTACTTC	CASSGTGLYEQYF
NA	TRBV7-9	NA	TRBJ2-7	TGTGCCAGCAGCCGACAGGTCTACGAGCAGTACTTC	CASSRQVYEQYF
NA	TRBV20-1	TRBD2	TRBJ2-1	TGCAGTGCTAGCGGGAGGGCCGACAATGAGCAGTTCTTC	CSASGRADNEQFF
NA	TRBV24-1	NA	TRBJ1-5	TGTGCCACCAGTGACCCTGATCAGCCCCAGCATTTT	CATSDPDQPQHF
few	TRBV7-2	NA	TRBJ2-3	TGTGCCAGCAGCCTGGGGGATGGCACAGATACGCAGTATTTT	CASSLGDGTDTQYF
NA	TRBV6-5	TRBD1	TRBJ1-1	TGTGCCAGCAGAGACAGGGAAAGGGAAGCGGACACTGAAGCTTTCTTT	CASRDREREADTEAFF
NA	TRBV6-6	TRBD2	TRBJ2-5	TGTGCCACCGAGCGGGATCCTCAAGAGACCCAGTACTTC	CATERDPQETQYF
once	TRBV7-9	NA	TRBJ1-1	TGTGCCAGCAGCTTATCCGCGAGGTGGGCCCTTGGCACTGAAGCTTTCTTT	CASSLSARWALGTEAFF
NA	TRBV7-9	NA	TRBJ1-2	TGTGCCAGCAGCGAGGGGGGGGGCAACGGCTATGGCTACACCTTC	CASSEGGGNGYGYTF
NA	TRBV6-6	NA	TRBJ1-1	TGTGCCAGCAGTTACTCACGGGGGCGCGAAGCTTTCTTT	CASSYSRGREAFF
NA	TRBV27	NA	TRBJ2-4	TGTGCCAGCAGTTTATGGGGCCGGTACTTC	CASSLWGRYF
few	TRBV7-2	TRBD1	TRBJ2-7	TGTGCCAGCAGTATAGCCGGGACAGGGTTCTACGAGCAGTACTTC	CASSIAGTGFYEQYF
few	TRBV12-3/TRBV12-4	NA	TRBJ1-5	TGTGCCAGCGCGGGGGCAGGTCAGCCCCAGCATTTT	CASAGAGQPQHF
few	TRBV25-1	NA	TRBJ2-7	TGTGCCAGCAGTGAACAGGGGAACGAGCAGTACTTC	CASSEQGNEQYF
few	TRBV20-1	NA	TRBJ2-1	TGCAGTGCTTACCAGGGAGGCCAATACAATGAGCAGTTCTTC	CSAYQGGQYNEQFF
few	TRBV6-6	NA	TRBJ2-7	TGTGCCAGCAGTTACTCCCGGGGCGATTCTTCCTACGAGCAGTACTTC	CASSYSRGDSSYEQYF
NA	TRBV7-2	NA	TRBJ2-5	TGTGCCAGCAGCTTATCCAGGCTTCGGGAGACCCAGTACTTC	CASSLSRLRETQYF
NA	TRBV7-9	TRBD2	TRBJ2-1	TGTGCCAGCATCCCGACTAGCGGGAGCCCCAATGAGCAGTTCTTC	CASIPTSGSPNEQFF